A selection of T cell receptor beta chains follows, all from one sample in a study of beta chain features in type 1 diabetes. Only in-frame clones appear in the TCRdb table, and some are missing; sequencing was by immunoSEQ multiplex PCR. The table lists roughly 100,000 clones, 25% to 35% of them singletons. The sequenced material came from central memory CD4+ T cells from blood. These TCRs come from a woman under 30 with type 1 diabetes. CDR3s include the opening cysteine and the closing phenylalanine or tryptophan. Each record gives: CDR3 length, clone size, J gene, V gene, D gene, CDR3 DNA, CDR3 protein. The D gene is left open where the match is weak. Clone size is shown for a subset of rows, as once, few, many or a class of expanded clone.

14 NA TRBJ2-3 TRBV10-1 NA TGCGCCAGCGAGCGGATCTGTAGCACAGATACGCAGTATTTT CASERICSTDTQYF
15 NA TRBJ2-6 TRBV19 NA TGTGCCAGTAGTATTGGGGGCCCTGGGGCCAACGTCCTGACTTTC CASSIGGPGANVLTF
15 NA TRBJ2-5 TRBV7-7 TRBD1 TGTGCCAGCAGCTTAGCGTATGGACAGGGGGGTCGGCAGTACTTC CASSLAYGQGGRQYF
14 NA TRBJ2-7 TRBV29-1 TRBD2 TGCAGCGTTGAAGGGATAGCGGGAACGGGCGAGCAGTACTTC CSVEGIAGTGEQYF
19 few TRBJ2-5 TRBV4-3 TRBD2 TGCGCCAGCAGCCAAGAATCCGGGACTAGCGATCCAGGGGGTGAGACCCAGTACTTC CASSQESGTSDPGGETQYF
13 few TRBJ1-1 TRBV19 NA TGTGCCAGTAGGGACAGTGAGAACACTGAAGCTTTCTTT CASRDSENTEAFF
14 NA TRBJ2-7 TRBV2 NA TGTGCCAGCAGTGAAGGGTCTACTTCCTACGAGCAGTACTTC CASSEGSTSYEQYF
16 NA TRBJ1-5 TRBV7-2 NA TGTGCCAGCAGCTTAGGAGCGGGCGGTAGCGGGCAGCCCCAGCATTTT CASSLGAGGSGQPQHF
14 few TRBJ2-5 TRBV18 NA TGTGCCAGCTCACCCCTTACGGGGGAGGAGACCCAGTACTTC CASSPLTGEETQYF
12 NA TRBJ2-5 TRBV11-2 NA TGTGCCAGCAGCTTAGATCTGGCAGGGCAGTACTTC CASSLDLAGQYF
19 many TRBJ2-1 TRBV5-4 TRBD2 TGTGCCAGCAGCTTGAATAGGGGAGGGAACGCACGTTCCTACAATGAGCAGTTCTTC CASSLNRGGNARSYNEQFF
13 NA TRBJ2-3 TRBV30 NA TGTGCCTGGTGGGTAGCGCGCACAGATACGCAGTATTTT CAWWVARTDTQYF
13 NA TRBJ2-2 TRBV29-1 NA TGCAGCGCCCACAGATCGAACACCGGGGAGCTGTTTTTT CSAHRSNTGELFF
12 few TRBJ2-3 TRBV6-5 NA TGTGCCAGCAGTCACGAGGATGGAGGGCGGTATTTT CASSHEDGGRYF
18 NA TRBJ2-5 TRBV5-1 TRBD2 TGCGCCAGCAGCTTGGAGCCTAGCGGGAGTATAGACCAAGAGACCCAGTACTTC CASSLEPSGSIDQETQYF
14 NA TRBJ1-2 TRBV28 NA TGTGCCAGCAGTTTAGGCACAAACTTCAGGGGCTACACCTTC CASSLGTNFRGYTF
16 NA TRBJ2-1 TRBV2 TRBD2 TGTGCCAGCAGTGATCTTGGGACTAGCGGCTACAATGAGCAGTTCTTC CASSDLGTSGYNEQFF
15 NA TRBJ1-4 TRBV30 NA TGTGCCTGGAGTGCTAAGAAGACAACTAATGAAAAACTGTTTTTT CAWSAKKTTNEKLFF
15 NA TRBJ1-4 TRBV30 NA TGTGCCTGGAAAAGACAGGTTGCAACTAATGAAAAACTGTTTTTT CAWKRQVATNEKLFF
14 NA TRBJ2-7 TRBV5-6 NA TGTGCCAGCAGCTTGGAAGGAGCGGGTTACGAGCAGTACTTC CASSLEGAGYEQYF
16 NA TRBJ2-3 TRBV4-3 NA TGCGCCAGCAGCCGATCCGCCTTGGGGGAGGCAGATACGCAGTATTTT CASSRSALGEADTQYF
16 NA TRBJ1-1 TRBV28 NA TGTGCCAGCAGTTTTCGCGGCCGAGGAATGAACACTGAAGCTTTCTTT CASSFRGRGMNTEAFF
16 NA TRBJ2-2 TRBV10-3 TRBD1 TGTGCCATCAGTCCGGGACAGGGAATGGGCACCGGGGAGCTGTTTTTT CAISPGQGMGTGELFF
16 few TRBJ1-5 TRBV21-1 NA TGTGCCAGCAGCAAGGGGGACAGACCGGTTAGAAAGCCCCAGCATTTT CASSKGDRPVRKPQHF
16 few TRBJ2-6 TRBV6-6 TRBD1 TGTGCCAGCGTTGGACAGGGGGCTGGAGGGGCCAACGTCCTGACTTTC CASVGQGAGGANVLTF
15 NA TRBJ1-5 TRBV5-8 TRBD1 TGTGCCAGCAGCCCAGGGGGTAGGGGCAATCAGCCCCAGCATTTT CASSPGGRGNQPQHF
14 NA TRBJ1-5 TRBV19 TRBD1 TGTGCCAGTAGCCCAAGACAGGGGAATCAGCCCCAGCATTTT CASSPRQGNQPQHF
12 few TRBJ2-7 TRBV7-9 NA TGTGCCAGCAGCCGCTACTACTACGAGCAGTACTTC CASSRYYYEQYF
13 NA TRBJ2-1 TRBV29-1 NA TGCAGCGTTGCAGGGAATCTCGACAATGAGCAGTTCTTC CSVAGNLDNEQFF
14 few TRBJ2-5 TRBV5-1 TRBD2 TGCGCCAGCAGCTTGGTAGCGGGAGCAGAGACCCAGTACTTC CASSLVAGAETQYF
14 NA TRBJ1-4 TRBV7-9 TRBD1 TGTGCCAGCAGCCCGGGACAGTATAATGAAAAACTGTTTTTT CASSPGQYNEKLFF
16 NA TRBJ1-2 TRBV5-6 NA TGTGCCAGCAGCTCTCGGGGAAAGTTATATGGCTATGGCTACACCTTC CASSSRGKLYGYGYTF
18 NA TRBJ2-1 TRBV11-2 TRBD2 TGTGCCAGCAGCCTCCGGGGAGGCGGACTAGCGGCCTACAATGAGCAGTTCTTC CASSLRGGGLAAYNEQFF
15 few TRBJ2-3 TRBV10-1 TRBD1 TGCGCCAGCAGTCCTGGACAGGGACGGACAGATACGCAGTATTTT CASSPGQGRTDTQYF
16 few TRBJ1-4 TRBV5-1 NA TGCGCCAGCAGCTCTACTCCGGGACAAGTTAATGAAAAACTGTTTTTT CASSSTPGQVNEKLFF
13 few TRBJ2-4 TRBV19 NA TGTGCCAGTAGTATTGGGCTGGAAAACATTCAGTACTTC CASSIGLENIQYF
15 NA TRBJ2-3 TRBV7-1 NA TGTGCCAGCAGCTTCCGAAGGCTAGCTGGAGATACGCAGTATTTT CASSFRRLAGDTQYF
15 NA TRBJ2-5 TRBV5-4 TRBD2 TGTGCCAGCAGCTTACCCAGCGGGAGCGGTGAGACCCAGTACTTC CASSLPSGSGETQYF
15 few TRBJ1-5 TRBV7-2 TRBD1 TGTGCCAGCAGCCTGGGACAGGGAAGAGATCAGCCCCAGCATTTT CASSLGQGRDQPQHF
20 few TRBJ2-2 TRBV5-1 TRBD2 TGCGCCAGCAGCTCCGTCGGGGGAGGGACCCTATTCCTTAACACCGGGGAGCTGTTTTTT CASSSVGGGTLFLNTGELFF
17 NA TRBJ1-4 TRBV2 TRBD1 TGTGCCAGCAGCGACAGGGGGCCCCTTACAACTAATGAAAAACTGTTTTTT CASSDRGPLTTNEKLFF